The rows below give T cell receptor beta chains drawn from one sample of a study of T-cell memory formation after mild COVID-19. TCRdb passed the 5' RACE reads through MiXCR, listing each CDR3 protein once. The data hold about 600,000 distinct CDR3 sequences, with about a fifth observed a single time. The specimen was PBMCs or a T cell subset sorted from them (not recorded which). Every receptor here comes from an adult woman who had mild COVID-19 (a few samples of this study predate the infection). Cell type and time point are not known. Each CDR3 is given with its conserved first and last residue. The D gene is left open where the match is weak. Expanded clones are given a class, and other clones once, few, many or no size at all.

TRBJ1-1,NA,TRBV6-5,NA,TGTGCCAGCAGTTGGGGCACAGAGAACACTGAAGCTTTCTTT,CASSWGTENTEAFF
TRBJ1-5,NA,TRBV29-1,few,TGCAGCGTTTCCTGGACTCCTAACGGGAATCAGCCCCAGCATTTT,CSVSWTPNGNQPQHF
TRBJ1-2,NA,TRBV4-1,few,TGCGCCAGCAGCCAAGAGGAGCGGAACTATGGCTACACCTTC,CASSQEERNYGYTF
TRBJ1-2,TRBD1,TRBV7-2,NA,TGTGCCAGCAGCTTTCCACAGGGGGCTCTCTATGGCTACACCTTC,CASSFPQGALYGYTF
TRBJ2-5,NA,TRBV5-4,NA,TGTGCCAGCAGCTTGGGAGGCGGTTCAGAGACCCAGTACTTC,CASSLGGGSETQYF
TRBJ2-4,NA,TRBV6-1,NA,TGTGCCAGCAGTGAAGGTTACATCAGAGTCATTCAGTACTTC,CASSEGYIRVIQYF
TRBJ2-3,NA,TRBV7-2,many,TGTGCCAGCAGCTTAGAGGGGGGATCTAGCACAGATACGCAGTATTTT,CASSLEGGSSTDTQYF
TRBJ2-5,NA,TRBV11-2,many,TGTGCCAGCAGCTTAATTAGGGGAGAGACCCAGTACTTC,CASSLIRGETQYF
TRBJ1-4,NA,TRBV6-1,few,TGTGCCAGCAGTGAACCAGGGAAGAATGAAAAACTGTTTTTT,CASSEPGKNEKLFF
TRBJ2-7,NA,TRBV29-1,NA,TGCAGCGTCGTCGTGATCTCCTACGAGCAGTACTTC,CSVVVISYEQYF
TRBJ2-7,NA,TRBV6-2/TRBV6-3,NA,TGTGCCAGCAGTTACGGGCGGAGGCACTACGAGCAGTACTTC,CASSYGRRHYEQYF
TRBJ1-2,NA,TRBV6-6,once,TGTGCCAGCAGTTCAGACAGGCAACGAGGAAATGGCTACACCTTC,CASSSDRQRGNGYTF
TRBJ2-5,NA,TRBV20-1,NA,TGCAGTGCTGCGCTGGGGACCCAGTACTTC,CSAALGTQYF
TRBJ2-1,NA,TRBV12-3/TRBV12-4,few,TGTGCCAGCACCCTCGGGGCCCGGGGCCCCCCGTTCTTC,CASTLGARGPPFF
TRBJ1-2,NA,TRBV5-1,many,TGCGCCAGCAGCTTGGATGCACAGGGAATTGGCTACACCTTC,CASSLDAQGIGYTF
TRBJ1-5,NA,TRBV7-2,NA,TGTGCCAGCAGCTTAGGTTTTCTTCAGCCCCAGCATTTT,CASSLGFLQPQHF
TRBJ1-2,TRBD1,TRBV2,few,TGTGCCAGCAGTCGCAACAGGGGAGTTTACTATGGCTACACCTTC,CASSRNRGVYYGYTF
TRBJ2-7,TRBD2,TRBV6-6,few,TGTGCCAGTACTCCCCCCGGCAGCGGGAGATACGAGCAGTACTTC,CASTPPGSGRYEQYF
TRBJ2-3,NA,TRBV27,NA,TGTGCCAGCAGCTCCCGACCGGTTACCACAGATACGCAGTATTTT,CASSSRPVTTDTQYF
TRBJ2-7,NA,TRBV5-5,few,TGTGCCAGCAGGCGTATGGTGGGGCGCTACGAGCAGTACTTC,CASRRMVGRYEQYF
TRBJ1-5,NA,TRBV19,NA,TGTGCCAGTAACACCCCCGGGGGCCAGGGATTGTCCCAGCATTTT,CASNTPGGQGLSQHF
TRBJ2-7,NA,TRBV24-1,few,TGTGCCACCAGTGACAGGGCGTACGAGCAGTACTTC,CATSDRAYEQYF
TRBJ2-3,NA,TRBV7-9,few,TGTGCCAGCAGCTCAGAGTTAAGCACAGATACGCAGTATTTT,CASSSELSTDTQYF
TRBJ2-7,NA,TRBV4-2,few,TGTGCCAGCAGCCAAGAGGGGACCTACGAGCAGTACTTC,CASSQEGTYEQYF
TRBJ2-7,NA,TRBV15,few,TGTGCCACCAGCAGAGATCGGGGGACCACTTCCTACGAGCAGTACTTC,CATSRDRGTTSYEQYF
TRBJ2-5,TRBD2,TRBV20-1,few,TGCAGTGCACCGGGACTAGCGGGGGAGCTATACCAAGAGACCCAGTACTTC,CSAPGLAGELYQETQYF
TRBJ1-1,NA,TRBV4-2,NA,TGTGCCAGCAGCCAAGCCACAGGGAACACTGAAGCTTTCTTT,CASSQATGNTEAFF
TRBJ2-7,TRBD2,TRBV20-1,NA,TGCAGTGCTGGGACTAGCGGGGGCCGCTTGGTCGAGCAGTACTTC,CSAGTSGGRLVEQYF
TRBJ1-1,NA,TRBV14,once,TGTGCCAGCAGCCAAGTGGGCCACAACACTGAAGCTTTCTTT,CASSQVGHNTEAFF
TRBJ1-1,NA,TRBV5-1,many,TGCGCCAGCAGCCCGATGACGGGGAACACTGAAGCTTTCTTT,CASSPMTGNTEAFF